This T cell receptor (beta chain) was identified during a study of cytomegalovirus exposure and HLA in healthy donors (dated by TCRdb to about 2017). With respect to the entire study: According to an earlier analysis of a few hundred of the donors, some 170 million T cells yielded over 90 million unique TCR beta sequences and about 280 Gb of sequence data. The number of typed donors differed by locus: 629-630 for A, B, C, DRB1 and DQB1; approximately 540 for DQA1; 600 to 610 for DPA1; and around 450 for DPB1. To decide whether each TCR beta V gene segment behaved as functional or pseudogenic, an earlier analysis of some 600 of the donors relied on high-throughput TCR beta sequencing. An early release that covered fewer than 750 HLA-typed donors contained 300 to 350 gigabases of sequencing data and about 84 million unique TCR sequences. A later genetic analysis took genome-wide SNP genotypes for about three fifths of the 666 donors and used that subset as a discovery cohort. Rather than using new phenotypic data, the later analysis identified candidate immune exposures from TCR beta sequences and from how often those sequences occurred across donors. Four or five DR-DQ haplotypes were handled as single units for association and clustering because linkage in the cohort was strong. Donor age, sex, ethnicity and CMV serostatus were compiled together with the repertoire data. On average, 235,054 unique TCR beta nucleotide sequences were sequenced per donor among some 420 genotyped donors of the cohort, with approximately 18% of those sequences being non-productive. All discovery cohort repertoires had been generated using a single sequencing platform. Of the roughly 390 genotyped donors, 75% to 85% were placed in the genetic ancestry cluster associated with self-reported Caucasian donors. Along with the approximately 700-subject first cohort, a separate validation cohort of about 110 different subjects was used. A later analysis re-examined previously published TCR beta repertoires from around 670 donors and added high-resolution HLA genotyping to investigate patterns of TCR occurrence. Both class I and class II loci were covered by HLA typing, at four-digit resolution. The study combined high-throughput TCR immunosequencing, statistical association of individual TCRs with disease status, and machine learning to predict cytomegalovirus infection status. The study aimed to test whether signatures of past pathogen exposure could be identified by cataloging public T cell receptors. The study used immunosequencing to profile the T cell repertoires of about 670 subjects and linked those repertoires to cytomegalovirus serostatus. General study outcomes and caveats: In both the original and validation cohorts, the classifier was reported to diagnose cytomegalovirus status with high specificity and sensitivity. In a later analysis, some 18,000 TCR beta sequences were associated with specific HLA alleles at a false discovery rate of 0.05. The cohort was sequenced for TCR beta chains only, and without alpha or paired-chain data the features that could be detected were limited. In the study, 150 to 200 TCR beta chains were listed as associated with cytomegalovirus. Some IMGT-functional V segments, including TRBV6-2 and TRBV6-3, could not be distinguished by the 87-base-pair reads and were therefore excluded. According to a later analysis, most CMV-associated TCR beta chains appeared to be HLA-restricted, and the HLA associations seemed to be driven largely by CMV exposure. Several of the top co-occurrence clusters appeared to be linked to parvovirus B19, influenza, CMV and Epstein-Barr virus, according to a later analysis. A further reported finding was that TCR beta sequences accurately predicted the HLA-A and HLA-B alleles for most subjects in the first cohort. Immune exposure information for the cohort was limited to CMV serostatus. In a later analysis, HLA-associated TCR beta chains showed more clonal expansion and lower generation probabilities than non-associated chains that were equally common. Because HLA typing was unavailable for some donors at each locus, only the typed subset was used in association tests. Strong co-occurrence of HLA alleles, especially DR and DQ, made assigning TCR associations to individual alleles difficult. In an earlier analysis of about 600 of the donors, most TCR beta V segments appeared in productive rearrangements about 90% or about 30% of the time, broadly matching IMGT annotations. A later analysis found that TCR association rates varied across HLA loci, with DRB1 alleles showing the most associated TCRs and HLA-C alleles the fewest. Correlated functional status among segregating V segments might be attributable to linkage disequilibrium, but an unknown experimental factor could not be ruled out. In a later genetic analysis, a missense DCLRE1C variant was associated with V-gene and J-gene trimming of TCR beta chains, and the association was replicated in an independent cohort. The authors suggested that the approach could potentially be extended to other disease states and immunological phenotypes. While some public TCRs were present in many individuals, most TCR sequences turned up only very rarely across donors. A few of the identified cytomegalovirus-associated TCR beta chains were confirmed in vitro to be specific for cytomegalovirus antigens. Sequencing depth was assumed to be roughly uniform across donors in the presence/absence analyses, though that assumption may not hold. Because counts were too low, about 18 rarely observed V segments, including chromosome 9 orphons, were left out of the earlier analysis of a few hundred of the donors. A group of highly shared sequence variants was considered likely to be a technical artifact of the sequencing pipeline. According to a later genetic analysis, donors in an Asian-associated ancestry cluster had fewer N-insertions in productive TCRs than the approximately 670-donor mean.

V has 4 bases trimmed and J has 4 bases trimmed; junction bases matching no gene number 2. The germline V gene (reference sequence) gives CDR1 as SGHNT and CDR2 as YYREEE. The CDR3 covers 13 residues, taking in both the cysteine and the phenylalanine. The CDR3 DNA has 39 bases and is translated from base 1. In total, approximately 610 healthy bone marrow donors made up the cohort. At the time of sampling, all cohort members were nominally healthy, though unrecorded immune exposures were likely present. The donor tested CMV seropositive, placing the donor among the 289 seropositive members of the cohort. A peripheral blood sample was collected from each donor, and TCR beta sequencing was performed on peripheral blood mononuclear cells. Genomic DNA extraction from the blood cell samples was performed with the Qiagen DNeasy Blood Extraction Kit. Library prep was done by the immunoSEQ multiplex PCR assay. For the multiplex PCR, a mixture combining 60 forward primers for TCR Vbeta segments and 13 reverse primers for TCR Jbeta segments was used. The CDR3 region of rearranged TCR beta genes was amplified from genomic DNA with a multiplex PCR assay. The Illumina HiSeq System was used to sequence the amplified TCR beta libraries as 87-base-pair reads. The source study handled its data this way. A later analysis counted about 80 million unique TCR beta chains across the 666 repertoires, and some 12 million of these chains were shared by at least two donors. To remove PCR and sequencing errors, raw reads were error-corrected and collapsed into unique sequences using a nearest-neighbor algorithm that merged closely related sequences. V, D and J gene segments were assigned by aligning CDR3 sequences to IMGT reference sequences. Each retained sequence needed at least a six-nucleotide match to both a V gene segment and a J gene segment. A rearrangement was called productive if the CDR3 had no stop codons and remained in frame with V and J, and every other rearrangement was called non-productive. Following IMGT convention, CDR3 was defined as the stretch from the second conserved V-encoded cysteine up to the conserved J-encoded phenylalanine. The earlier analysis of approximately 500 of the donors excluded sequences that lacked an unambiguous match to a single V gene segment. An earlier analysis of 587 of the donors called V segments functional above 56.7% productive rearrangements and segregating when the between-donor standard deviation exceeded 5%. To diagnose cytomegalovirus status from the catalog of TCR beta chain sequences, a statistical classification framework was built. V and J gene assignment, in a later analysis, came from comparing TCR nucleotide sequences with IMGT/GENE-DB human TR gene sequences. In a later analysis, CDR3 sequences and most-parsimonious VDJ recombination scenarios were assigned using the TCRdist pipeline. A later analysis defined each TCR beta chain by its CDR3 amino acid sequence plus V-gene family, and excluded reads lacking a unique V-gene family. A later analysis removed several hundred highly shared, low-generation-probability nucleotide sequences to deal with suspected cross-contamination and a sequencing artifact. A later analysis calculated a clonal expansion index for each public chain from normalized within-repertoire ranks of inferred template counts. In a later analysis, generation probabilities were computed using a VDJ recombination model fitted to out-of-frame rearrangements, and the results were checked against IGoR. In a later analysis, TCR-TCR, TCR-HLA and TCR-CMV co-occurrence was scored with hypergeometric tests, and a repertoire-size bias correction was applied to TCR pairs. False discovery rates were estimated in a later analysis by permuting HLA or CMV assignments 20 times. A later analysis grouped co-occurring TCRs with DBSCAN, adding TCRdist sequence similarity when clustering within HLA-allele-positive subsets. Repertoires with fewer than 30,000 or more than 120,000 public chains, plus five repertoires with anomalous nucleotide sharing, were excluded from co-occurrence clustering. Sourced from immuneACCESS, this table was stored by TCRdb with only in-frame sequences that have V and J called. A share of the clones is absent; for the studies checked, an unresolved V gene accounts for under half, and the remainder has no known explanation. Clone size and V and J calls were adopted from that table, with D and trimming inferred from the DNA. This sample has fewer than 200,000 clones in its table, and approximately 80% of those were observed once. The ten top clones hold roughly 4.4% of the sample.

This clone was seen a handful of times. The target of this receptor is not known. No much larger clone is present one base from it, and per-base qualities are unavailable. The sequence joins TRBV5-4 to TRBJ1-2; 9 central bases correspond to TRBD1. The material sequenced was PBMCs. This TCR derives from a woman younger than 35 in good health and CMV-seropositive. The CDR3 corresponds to CASSQTGGYGYTF. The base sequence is TGTGCCAGCAGCCAGACAGGGGGCTATGGCTACACCTTC.